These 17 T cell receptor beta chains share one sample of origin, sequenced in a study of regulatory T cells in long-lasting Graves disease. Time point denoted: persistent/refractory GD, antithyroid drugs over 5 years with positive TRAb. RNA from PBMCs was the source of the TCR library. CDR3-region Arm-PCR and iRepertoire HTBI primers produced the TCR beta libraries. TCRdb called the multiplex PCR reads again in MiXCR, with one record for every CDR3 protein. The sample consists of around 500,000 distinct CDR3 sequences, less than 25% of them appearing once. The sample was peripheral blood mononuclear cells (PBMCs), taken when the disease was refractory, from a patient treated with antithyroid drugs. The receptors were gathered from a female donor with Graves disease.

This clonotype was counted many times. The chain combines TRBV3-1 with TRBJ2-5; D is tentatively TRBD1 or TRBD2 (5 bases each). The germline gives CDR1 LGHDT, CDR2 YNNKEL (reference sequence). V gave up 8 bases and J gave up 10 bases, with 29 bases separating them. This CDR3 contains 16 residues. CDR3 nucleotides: TGTGCCAGCGCCGGGTCCGGGACGAGCCCTTTTGTGGGCCAGTACTTC. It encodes CASAGSGTSPFVGQYF.

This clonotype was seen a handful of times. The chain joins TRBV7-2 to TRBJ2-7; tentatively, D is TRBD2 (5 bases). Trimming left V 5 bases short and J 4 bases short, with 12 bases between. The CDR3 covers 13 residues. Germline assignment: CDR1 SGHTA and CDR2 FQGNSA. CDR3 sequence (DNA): TGTGCCAGCAGCATTAGGAGGCCTTACGAGCAGTACTTC. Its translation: CASSIRRPYEQYF. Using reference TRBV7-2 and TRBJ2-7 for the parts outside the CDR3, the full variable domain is GAGVSQSPSNKVTEKGKDVELRCDPISGHTALYWYRQSLGQGLEFLIYFQGNSAPDKSGLPSDRFSAERTGGSVSTLTIQRTQQEDSAVYLCASSIRRPYEQYFGPGTRLTVT.

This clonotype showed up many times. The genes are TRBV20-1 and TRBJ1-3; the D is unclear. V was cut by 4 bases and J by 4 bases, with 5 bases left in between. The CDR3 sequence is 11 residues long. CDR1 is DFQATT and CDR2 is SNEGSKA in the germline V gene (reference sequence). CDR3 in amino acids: CSAIFGNTIYF. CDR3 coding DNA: TGCAGTGCTATTTTCGGAAACACCATATATTTT.

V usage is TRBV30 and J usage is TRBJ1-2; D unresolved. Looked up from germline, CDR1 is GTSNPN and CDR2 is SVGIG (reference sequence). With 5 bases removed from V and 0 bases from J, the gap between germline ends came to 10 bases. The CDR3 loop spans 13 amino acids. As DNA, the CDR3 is TGTGCCTGGGAGATTGGCGCTAACTATGGCTACACCTTC. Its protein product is CAWEIGANYGYTF.

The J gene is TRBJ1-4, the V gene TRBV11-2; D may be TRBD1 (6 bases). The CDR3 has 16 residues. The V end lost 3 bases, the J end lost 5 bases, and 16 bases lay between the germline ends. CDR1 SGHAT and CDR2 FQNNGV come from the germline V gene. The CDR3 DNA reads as TGTGCCAGCAGCTTTCTACCCGAGGGGGTGAATGAAAAACTGTTTTTT. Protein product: CASSFLPEGVNEKLFF.

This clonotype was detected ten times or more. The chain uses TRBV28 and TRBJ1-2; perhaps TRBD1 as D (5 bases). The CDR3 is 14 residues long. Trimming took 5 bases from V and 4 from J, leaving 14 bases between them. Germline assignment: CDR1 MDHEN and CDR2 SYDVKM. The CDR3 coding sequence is TGTGCCAGCAGTCTTCGACAGACCTCCTATGGCTACACCTTC. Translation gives CASSLRQTSYGYTF.

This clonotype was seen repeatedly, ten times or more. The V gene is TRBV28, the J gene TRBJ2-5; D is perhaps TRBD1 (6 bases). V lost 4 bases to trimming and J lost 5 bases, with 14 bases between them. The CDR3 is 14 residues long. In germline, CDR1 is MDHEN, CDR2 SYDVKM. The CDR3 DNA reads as TGTGCCAGCAGTTCGCCTTGGGGGCGGGAGACCCAGTACTTC. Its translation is CASSSPWGRETQYF.

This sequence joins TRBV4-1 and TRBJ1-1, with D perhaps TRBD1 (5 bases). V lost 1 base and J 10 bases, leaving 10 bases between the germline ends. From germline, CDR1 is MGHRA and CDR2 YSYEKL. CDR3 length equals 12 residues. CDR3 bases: TGCGCCAGCAGCCAAGGCCCCGGGGGAGCTTTCTTT. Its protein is CASSQGPGGAFF.

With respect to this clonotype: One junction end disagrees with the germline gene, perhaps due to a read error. As DNA, the CDR3 is TGTGCTAGCAGCCGGACTAGCGGCCAAGAGGCCCAGTACTTC. Protein sequence: CASSRTSGQEAQYF. The chain joins TRBV7-7 to TRBJ2-5; TRBD2 matches at 10 bases. Per germline, CDR1 SSHAT and CDR2 FNYEAQ (reference sequence). There are 14 residues in the CDR3.

The CDR3 loop reads CASVPGTVNEQFF. CDR3 bases: TGTGCCAGCGTCCCCGGGACAGTAAATGAGCAGTTCTTC. This chain uses TRBV28 with TRBJ2-1, with 7 bases identical to TRBD1. The CDR3 length is 13 residues. Trimming cost V 8 bases and J 7 bases; bases outside gene matches: 8. From germline, CDR1 is MDHEN and CDR2 SYDVKM. The variable domain in full, completed from reference TRBV28 and TRBJ2-1, reads DVKVTQSSRYLVKRTGEKVFLECVQDMDHENMFWYRQDPGLGLRLIYFSYDVKMKEKGDIPEGYSVSREKKERFSLILESASTNQTSMYLCASVPGTVNEQFFGPGTRLTVL.

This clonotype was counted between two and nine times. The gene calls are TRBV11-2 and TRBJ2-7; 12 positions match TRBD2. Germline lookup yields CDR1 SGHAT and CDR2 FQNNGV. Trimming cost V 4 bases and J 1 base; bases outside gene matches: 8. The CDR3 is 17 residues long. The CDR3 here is CASSYRTSGILSYEQYF. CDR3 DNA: TGTGCCAGCAGCTACCGGACTAGCGGGATCTTGTCCTACGAGCAGTACTTC.

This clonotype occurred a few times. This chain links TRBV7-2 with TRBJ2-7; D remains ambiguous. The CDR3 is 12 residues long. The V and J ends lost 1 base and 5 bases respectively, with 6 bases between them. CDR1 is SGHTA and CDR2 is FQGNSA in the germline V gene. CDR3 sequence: CASSLVFHEQYF. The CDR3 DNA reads TGTGCCAGCAGCTTAGTTTTTCACGAGCAGTACTTC.

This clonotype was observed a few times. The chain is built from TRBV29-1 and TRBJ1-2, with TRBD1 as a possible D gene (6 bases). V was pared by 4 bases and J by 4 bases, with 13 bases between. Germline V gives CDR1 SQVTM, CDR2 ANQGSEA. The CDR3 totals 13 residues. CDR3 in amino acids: CSVVGGGGYGYTF. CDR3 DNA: TGCAGCGTTGTAGGGGGAGGCGGCTATGGCTACACCTTC.

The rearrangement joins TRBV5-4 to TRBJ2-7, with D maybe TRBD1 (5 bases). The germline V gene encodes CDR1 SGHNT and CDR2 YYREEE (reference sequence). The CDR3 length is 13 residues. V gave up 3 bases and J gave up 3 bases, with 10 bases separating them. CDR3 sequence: CASSSARVYEQYF. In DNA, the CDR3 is TGTGCCAGCAGCTCAGCCAGGGTCTACGAGCAGTACTTC.

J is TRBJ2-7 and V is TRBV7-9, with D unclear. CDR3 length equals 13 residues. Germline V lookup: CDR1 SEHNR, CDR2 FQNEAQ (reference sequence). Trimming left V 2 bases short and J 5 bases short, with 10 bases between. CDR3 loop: CASSLILGNEQYF. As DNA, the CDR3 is TGTGCCAGCAGCTTAATTTTGGGGAACGAGCAGTACTTC.

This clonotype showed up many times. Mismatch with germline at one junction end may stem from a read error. CDR3 DNA: TGCGCCAGCAGCTTATCGCACCTGGGACAGAGGCCCTACGAGCAGTACTTC. It encodes CASSLSHLGQRPYEQYF. The chain has TRBV7-8 and TRBJ2-7, with 7 positions matching TRBD1. Germline V CDR1 and CDR2: SGHVS, FQNEAQ. The length of the CDR3 is 17 residues.

The CDR3 sequence: CASMGYRTSPQPQHF. CDR3 bases: TGTGCCAGCATGGGGTATCGGACCTCACCCCAGCCCCAGCATTTT. The chain employs TRBV6-1 and TRBJ1-5, with no clear D. CDR3 length: 15 amino acids. Germline V gene sequence: CDR1 MNHNS, CDR2 SASEGT. V was pared by 7 bases and J by 7 bases, with 20 bases between.